These T cell receptor beta chains were read from a single sample in a study of human T cells and chemical hapten exposure. One entry per CDR3 protein, called by TCRdb with MiXCR from the RACE reads. The sample lists more than 250,000 distinct CDR3 sequences, 7% to 10% occurring once. Sample: whole blood, taken in connection with sensitization to the hapten diphenylcyclopropenone (DPC). Every receptor here comes from a middle-aged woman with alopecia areata. Some clones in this sample may be carry-over from other donors' samples. CDR3s include the opening cysteine and the closing phenylalanine or tryptophan. A D gene is named only where the DNA matches it firmly. Part of the rows lack a size; the others show once, few, many or a class for expanded clones.

v_gene: TRBV5-1
d_gene: TRBD1
j_gene: TRBJ1-6
abundance: many
CDR3nt: TGCGCCAGCAGCAACCCTGGGACAGGGCGGAATTCACCCCTCCACTTT
CDR3aa: CASSNPGTGRNSPLHF

v_gene: TRBV9
d_gene: NA
j_gene: TRBJ2-1
abundance: NA
CDR3nt: TGTGCCAGCAGCGTAGATCTTTCGAGGAATGAGCAGTTCTTC
CDR3aa: CASSVDLSRNEQFF

v_gene: TRBV28
d_gene: NA
j_gene: TRBJ2-7
abundance: many
CDR3nt: TGTGCCAGCAGTTTATGGGCCCCCGGGCAGGGTAGGGAGCAGTACTTC
CDR3aa: CASSLWAPGQGREQYF

v_gene: TRBV29-1
d_gene: NA
j_gene: TRBJ1-1
abundance: NA
CDR3nt: TGCAGCGTTGAGAGGCAGCTAATGAACACTGAAGCTTTCTTT
CDR3aa: CSVERQLMNTEAFF

v_gene: TRBV7-8
d_gene: NA
j_gene: TRBJ2-2
abundance: NA
CDR3nt: TGTGCCAGCAGCTTCCTCGCTAGCACCGGGGAGCTGTTTTTT
CDR3aa: CASSFLASTGELFF

v_gene: TRBV9
d_gene: NA
j_gene: TRBJ2-1
abundance: many
CDR3nt: TGTGCCAGCAGCGTAGGGGGTAACAATGAGCAGTTCTTC
CDR3aa: CASSVGGNNEQFF

v_gene: TRBV29-1
d_gene: NA
j_gene: TRBJ1-1
abundance: few
CDR3nt: TGCAGCGTCCAACTTCTGGGGGGTTTGAACACTGAAGCTTTCTTT
CDR3aa: CSVQLLGGLNTEAFF

v_gene: TRBV7-3
d_gene: NA
j_gene: TRBJ1-1
abundance: NA
CDR3nt: TGTGCCAGCAGCTTGGACAGCCTCACTGAAGCTTTCTTT
CDR3aa: CASSLDSLTEAFF

v_gene: TRBV4-1
d_gene: NA
j_gene: TRBJ1-1
abundance: few
CDR3nt: TGCGCCAGCAGCCACCCGTCGTCAGGGGCGGGATGGCTCGCTTTCTTT
CDR3aa: CASSHPSSGAGWLAFF

v_gene: TRBV12-3/TRBV12-4
d_gene: NA
j_gene: TRBJ1-4
abundance: NA
CDR3nt: TGTGCCAGCAGCCCTGGGGGGGGAGGAGAAAAACTGTTTTTT
CDR3aa: CASSPGGGGEKLFF

v_gene: TRBV4-2
d_gene: TRBD1
j_gene: TRBJ2-7
abundance: NA
CDR3nt: TGTGCCAGCAGCCAAATGACAGGGGATAGCTCCTACGAGCAGTACTTC
CDR3aa: CASSQMTGDSSYEQYF

v_gene: TRBV5-5
d_gene: NA
j_gene: TRBJ1-1
abundance: NA
CDR3nt: TGTGCCAGCAGCTATACAGGGAGTACTGAAGCTTTCTTT
CDR3aa: CASSYTGSTEAFF

v_gene: TRBV29-1
d_gene: NA
j_gene: TRBJ2-5
abundance: NA
CDR3nt: TGCAGCGTTGACAGCACGTACCAAGAGACCCAGTACTTC
CDR3aa: CSVDSTYQETQYF

v_gene: TRBV4-2
d_gene: TRBD2
j_gene: TRBJ2-1
abundance: few
CDR3nt: TGTGCCAGCAGCCAAATCCCTGGACTAGCGGGAGGTGATGAGCAGTTCTTC
CDR3aa: CASSQIPGLAGGDEQFF

v_gene: TRBV9
d_gene: NA
j_gene: TRBJ2-7
abundance: NA
CDR3nt: TGTGCCAGCAGTCGCTACCAGGGCTACGAGCAGTACTTC
CDR3aa: CASSRYQGYEQYF

v_gene: TRBV28
d_gene: NA
j_gene: TRBJ2-7
abundance: NA
CDR3nt: TGTGCCAGCAGTGGCGGACCGACCTACGAGCAGTACTTC
CDR3aa: CASSGGPTYEQYF

v_gene: TRBV9
d_gene: TRBD2
j_gene: TRBJ2-3
abundance: NA
CDR3nt: TGTGCCAGCAGCGTAGGAGGGGGGAGCGGGAGTTCGCAAGATACGCAGTATTTT
CDR3aa: CASSVGGGSGSSQDTQYF

v_gene: TRBV6-1
d_gene: TRBD1
j_gene: TRBJ2-2
abundance: few
CDR3nt: TGTGCCAGCAGTCTCCTGACAGGGAAGGCCGGGGAGCTGTTTTTT
CDR3aa: CASSLLTGKAGELFF

v_gene: TRBV5-4
d_gene: TRBD2
j_gene: TRBJ2-1
abundance: NA
CDR3nt: TGTGCCAGCAGCTTGGCCCCGACTAGCGGGACCGATGAGCAGTTCTTC
CDR3aa: CASSLAPTSGTDEQFF

v_gene: TRBV12-3/TRBV12-4
d_gene: TRBD2
j_gene: TRBJ2-3
abundance: many
CDR3nt: TGTGCCAGCAGCTTGGGGTTAGCGGGAACAGATACGCAGTATTTT
CDR3aa: CASSLGLAGTDTQYF

v_gene: TRBV4-3
d_gene: NA
j_gene: TRBJ1-3
abundance: few
CDR3nt: TGCGCCAGCAGCCAAGACCCCAGCCGCTCTGGAAACACCATATATTTT
CDR3aa: CASSQDPSRSGNTIYF

v_gene: TRBV6-2/TRBV6-3
d_gene: NA
j_gene: TRBJ2-3
abundance: few
CDR3nt: TGTGCCAGCAGTTACCCCCCACTTCGTACGCAGTATTTT
CDR3aa: CASSYPPLRTQYF

v_gene: TRBV27
d_gene: TRBD1
j_gene: TRBJ1-1
abundance: few
CDR3nt: TGTGCCAGCAGTTTTCTCTCCACAGGGGGAAACACTGAAGCTTTCTTT
CDR3aa: CASSFLSTGGNTEAFF

v_gene: TRBV29-1
d_gene: TRBD2
j_gene: TRBJ2-7
abundance: few
CDR3nt: TGCAGCGTTGCTAGCGGGCCTTTCTACGAGCAGTACTTC
CDR3aa: CSVASGPFYEQYF

v_gene: TRBV7-8
d_gene: TRBD2
j_gene: TRBJ2-5
abundance: NA
CDR3nt: TGTGCCAGCAGCTTAGGTCGTAGGGCGGGAGGGAGAGAGACCCAGTACTTC
CDR3aa: CASSLGRRAGGRETQYF

v_gene: TRBV7-9
d_gene: TRBD1
j_gene: TRBJ2-5
abundance: many
CDR3nt: TGTGCCAGCAGCTCGATTTTTTACCGGGACAGTGGGGAGACCCAGTACTTC
CDR3aa: CASSSIFYRDSGETQYF

v_gene: TRBV7-7
d_gene: TRBD2
j_gene: TRBJ2-2
abundance: NA
CDR3nt: TGTGCTAGCAGCTCGGAACTAGCGGGAGCTCCCGGGGAGCTGTTTTTT
CDR3aa: CASSSELAGAPGELFF

v_gene: TRBV6-4
d_gene: NA
j_gene: TRBJ2-7
abundance: few
CDR3nt: TGTGCCAGCAGTGCACGGACAGATTTCGCCTACGAGCAGTACTTC
CDR3aa: CASSARTDFAYEQYF

v_gene: TRBV5-6
d_gene: TRBD1
j_gene: TRBJ2-7
abundance: NA
CDR3nt: TGTGCCAGCAGCTCGCTGTCGAGGACAGGGTCTGACGAGCAGTACTTC
CDR3aa: CASSSLSRTGSDEQYF

v_gene: TRBV24-1
d_gene: TRBD2
j_gene: TRBJ2-1
abundance: few
CDR3nt: TGTGCCACCAGTGAAGCGGGAGGGTTAAATGAGCAGTTCTTC
CDR3aa: CATSEAGGLNEQFF

v_gene: TRBV12-5
d_gene: NA
j_gene: TRBJ1-1
abundance: NA
CDR3nt: TGTGCTAGTGGTTTGGGGCACGATAATCCGAACACTGAAGCTTTCTTT
CDR3aa: CASGLGHDNPNTEAFF

v_gene: TRBV28
d_gene: NA
j_gene: TRBJ1-1
abundance: few
CDR3nt: TGTGCCAGCAGCACGGGGTTTTCGGGCACTGAAGCTTTCTTT
CDR3aa: CASSTGFSGTEAFF

v_gene: TRBV9
d_gene: NA
j_gene: TRBJ1-5
abundance: few
CDR3nt: TGTGCCAGCAGCCCCGGGACCCTAGATCAGCCCCAGCATTTT
CDR3aa: CASSPGTLDQPQHF

v_gene: TRBV7-2
d_gene: NA
j_gene: TRBJ2-3
abundance: NA
CDR3nt: TGTGCCAGCAGCTCCCCGATTGTTGATACGCAGTATTTT
CDR3aa: CASSSPIVDTQYF

v_gene: TRBV28
d_gene: NA
j_gene: TRBJ2-5
abundance: many
CDR3nt: TGTGCCAGCAGTTTAAGGGGGGGGTACCAAGAGACCCAGTACTTC
CDR3aa: CASSLRGGYQETQYF

v_gene: TRBV6-5
d_gene: NA
j_gene: TRBJ1-5
abundance: NA
CDR3nt: TGTGCCAGCAGTTACGACAGTTATCAGCCCCAGCATTTT
CDR3aa: CASSYDSYQPQHF

v_gene: TRBV18
d_gene: NA
j_gene: TRBJ1-5
abundance: NA
CDR3nt: TGTGCCAGCTCACCAACGTCCGGCCAGCCCCAGCATTTT
CDR3aa: CASSPTSGQPQHF

v_gene: TRBV7-3
d_gene: TRBD1
j_gene: TRBJ2-2
abundance: NA
CDR3nt: TGTGCCAGCAGCTCGGGACAGACGAACACCGGGGAGCTGTTTTTT
CDR3aa: CASSSGQTNTGELFF

v_gene: TRBV9
d_gene: TRBD2
j_gene: TRBJ2-1
abundance: many
CDR3nt: TGTGCCAGCAGCGTAGACCCGGGAGGGCCATTGAGAAATGAGCAGTTCTTC
CDR3aa: CASSVDPGGPLRNEQFF

v_gene: TRBV20-1
d_gene: TRBD2
j_gene: TRBJ2-3
abundance: NA
CDR3nt: TGCAGTGCTACCTGGACTAGCGGGAGAGGGAGCACAGATACGCAGTATTTT
CDR3aa: CSATWTSGRGSTDTQYF

v_gene: TRBV20-1
d_gene: TRBD1
j_gene: TRBJ1-5
abundance: few
CDR3nt: TGCAGTGCTAGAGATCCGACAGGGTGGCGAGACAATCAGCCCCAGCATTTT
CDR3aa: CSARDPTGWRDNQPQHF

v_gene: TRBV9
d_gene: TRBD1
j_gene: TRBJ2-3
abundance: few
CDR3nt: TGTGCCAGCAGCGCGACCGGGACAGGGGGCGCAGATACGCAGTATTTT
CDR3aa: CASSATGTGGADTQYF

v_gene: TRBV29-1
d_gene: NA
j_gene: TRBJ2-3
abundance: NA
CDR3nt: TGCAGCGGGGGGGTGATGGATACGCAGTATTTT
CDR3aa: CSGGVMDTQYF

v_gene: TRBV10-3
d_gene: NA
j_gene: TRBJ2-7
abundance: NA
CDR3nt: TGTGCCATCAGTGAGTCTGGACTTTCCTACGAGCAGTACTTC
CDR3aa: CAISESGLSYEQYF

v_gene: TRBV27
d_gene: NA
j_gene: TRBJ2-1
abundance: NA
CDR3nt: TGTGCCAGCAGTCCGCTGGCGGGTGTCGACAATGAGCAGTTCTTC
CDR3aa: CASSPLAGVDNEQFF

v_gene: TRBV2
d_gene: TRBD2
j_gene: TRBJ2-7
abundance: many
CDR3nt: TGTGCCACCGGACTAGCGGGAGGACACGAGCAGTACTTC
CDR3aa: CATGLAGGHEQYF

v_gene: TRBV6-2/TRBV6-3
d_gene: TRBD2
j_gene: TRBJ2-2
abundance: few
CDR3nt: TGTGCCAGCAGTTGGACGGGAGGGGTCACCGGGGAGCTGTTTTTT
CDR3aa: CASSWTGGVTGELFF

v_gene: TRBV5-6
d_gene: NA
j_gene: TRBJ1-6
abundance: few
CDR3nt: TGTGCCAGCAGCTTGGAAAGAGCCAATTCACCCCTCCACTTT
CDR3aa: CASSLERANSPLHF

v_gene: TRBV29-1
d_gene: NA
j_gene: TRBJ2-3
abundance: many
CDR3nt: TGCAGCGTTCGGCGGGCGGGTACAGATACGCAGTATTTT
CDR3aa: CSVRRAGTDTQYF

v_gene: TRBV28
d_gene: NA
j_gene: TRBJ1-2
abundance: many
CDR3nt: TGTGCCAGCCAGGACCAACCAAACTATGGCTACACCTTC
CDR3aa: CASQDQPNYGYTF

v_gene: TRBV20-1
d_gene: NA
j_gene: TRBJ1-5
abundance: NA
CDR3nt: TGCAGTGCCCCCTGGGGGGGCGCGGGGAATCAGCCCCAGCATTTT
CDR3aa: CSAPWGGAGNQPQHF

v_gene: TRBV9
d_gene: TRBD1
j_gene: TRBJ2-7
abundance: many
CDR3nt: TGTGCCAGCAGCGGGGGGACAGGGCCCTACGAGCAGTACTTC
CDR3aa: CASSGGTGPYEQYF

v_gene: TRBV11-2
d_gene: NA
j_gene: TRBJ1-1
abundance: once
CDR3nt: TGTGCCAGCACCTACCGCACCGGGGGATCTCTGAACACTGAAGCTTTCTTT
CDR3aa: CASTYRTGGSLNTEAFF

v_gene: TRBV2
d_gene: NA
j_gene: TRBJ1-6
abundance: few
CDR3nt: TGTGCCAGCAGGCGACGGAGCTCTAATTCACCCCTCCACTTT
CDR3aa: CASRRRSSNSPLHF